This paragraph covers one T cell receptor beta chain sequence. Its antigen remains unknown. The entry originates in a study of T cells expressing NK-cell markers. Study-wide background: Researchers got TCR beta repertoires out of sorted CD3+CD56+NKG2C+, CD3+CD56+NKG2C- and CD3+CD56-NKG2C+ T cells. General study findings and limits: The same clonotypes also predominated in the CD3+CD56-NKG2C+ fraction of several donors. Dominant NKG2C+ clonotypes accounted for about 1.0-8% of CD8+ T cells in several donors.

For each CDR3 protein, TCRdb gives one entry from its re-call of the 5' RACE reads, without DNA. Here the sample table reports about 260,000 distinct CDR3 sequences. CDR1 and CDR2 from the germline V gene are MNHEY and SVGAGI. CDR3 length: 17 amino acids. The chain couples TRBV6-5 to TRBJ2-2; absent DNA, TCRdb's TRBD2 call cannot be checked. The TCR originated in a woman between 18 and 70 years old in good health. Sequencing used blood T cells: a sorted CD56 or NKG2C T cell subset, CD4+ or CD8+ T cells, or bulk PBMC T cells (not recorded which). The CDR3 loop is CASSYGVAGGRPGELFF.